This T cell receptor (beta chain) was identified in a study of T cell responses to AZD1222 COVID-19 vaccine. The study's findings and limits: Increases in Spike-specific TCR breadth and depth were seen after two AZD1222 doses. Clonal diversity may have been underestimated, and the donors were mostly white British, with more females than males.

The ends lost 4 bases at V and 3 bases at J; junction bases unmatched: 13. This CDR3 spans 19 amino acids. The germline V gene encodes CDR1 LNHDA and CDR2 SQIVND (reference sequence). TCRdb's table, derived via immunoSEQ multiplex PCR, lists solely in-frame clones and lacks some. The sample contains roughly 70,000 clones, approximately 84% of which appear only once. Remarks on this clone: Its antigen is unidentified.

The chain couples TRBV19 to TRBJ2-4; 12 bases are a match to TRBD2. The sample was peripheral blood, taken on day 0 of AZD1222 vaccination. This receptor was obtained from an adult in good health. The CDR3, as DNA: TGTGCCAGTAGTACCCGACTAGCGGGGGCCCCTGATGTCAAAAACATTCAGTACTTC. Encoded protein: CASSTRLAGAPDVKNIQYF.